This TCR beta chain was observed in a study of cytomegalovirus exposure and HLA in healthy donors. Study-wide context: Previous work identified 95 million to 140 million unique TCR beta sequences from approximately 190 million T cells.

Findings and limits, study-wide: Researchers reported that three CMV-associated chains were confirmed in vitro as CMV antigen-specific. With later analysis, a missense DCLRE1C variant became linked to TCR beta V- and J-gene trimming. The study designated 160 or so TCR beta chains cytomegalovirus-associated.

A remark on this clone: Antigen: not known.

This CDR3 has 13 residues. Germline lookup yields CDR1 GTSNPN and CDR2 SVGIG (reference sequence). Trimming pared 5 bases from V and 1 base from J, leaving 11 bases between. PCR was performed using 60 Vbeta and 13 Jbeta primers. Sequencing used immunoSEQ multiplex PCR; TCRdb keeps in-frame clones, though not all of them. The table has more than 85,000 clones, nearly 70% seen once. Sequencing was carried out using PBMCs. The chain recombines TRBV30 with TRBJ1-1; D is ambiguous. The clonotype was recovered from a woman aged 70-85 years in good health and CMV-seropositive. Here the CDR3 DNA reads TGTGCCTGGCATTGGGCGGGGAACACTGAAGCTTTCTTT. Translation: CAWHWAGNTEAFF.